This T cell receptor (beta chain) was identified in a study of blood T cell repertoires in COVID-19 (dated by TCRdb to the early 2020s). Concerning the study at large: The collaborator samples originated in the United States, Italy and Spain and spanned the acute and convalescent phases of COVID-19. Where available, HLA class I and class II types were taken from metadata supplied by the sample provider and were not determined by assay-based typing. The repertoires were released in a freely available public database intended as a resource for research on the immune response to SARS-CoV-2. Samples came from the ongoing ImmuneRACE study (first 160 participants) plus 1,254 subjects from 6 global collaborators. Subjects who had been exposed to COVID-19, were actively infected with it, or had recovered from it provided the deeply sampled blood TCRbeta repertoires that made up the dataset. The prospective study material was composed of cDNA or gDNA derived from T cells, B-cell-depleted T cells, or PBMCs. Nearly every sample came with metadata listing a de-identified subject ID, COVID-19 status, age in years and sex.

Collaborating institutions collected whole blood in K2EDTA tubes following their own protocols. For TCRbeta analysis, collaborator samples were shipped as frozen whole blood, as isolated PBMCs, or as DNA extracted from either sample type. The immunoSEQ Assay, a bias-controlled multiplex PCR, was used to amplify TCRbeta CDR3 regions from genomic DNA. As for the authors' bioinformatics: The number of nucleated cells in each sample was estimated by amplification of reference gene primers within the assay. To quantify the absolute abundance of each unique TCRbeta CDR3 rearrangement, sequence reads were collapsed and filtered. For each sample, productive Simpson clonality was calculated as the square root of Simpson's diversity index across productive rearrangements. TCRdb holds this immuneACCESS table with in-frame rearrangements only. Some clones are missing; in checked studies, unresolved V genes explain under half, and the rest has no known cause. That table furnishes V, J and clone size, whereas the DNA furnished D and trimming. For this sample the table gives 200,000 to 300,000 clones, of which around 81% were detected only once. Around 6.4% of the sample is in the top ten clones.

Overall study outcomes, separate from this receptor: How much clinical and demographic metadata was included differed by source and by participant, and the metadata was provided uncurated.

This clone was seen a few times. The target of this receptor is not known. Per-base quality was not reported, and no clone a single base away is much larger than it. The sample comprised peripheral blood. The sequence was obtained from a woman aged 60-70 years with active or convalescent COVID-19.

The CDR3 is CASSSGTGDGYTF. The nucleotide sequence is TGTGCCAGCAGCTCCGGGACAGGGGATGGCTACACCTTC. The sequence joins TRBV7-3 to TRBJ1-2, with 10 bases aligning to TRBD1. The junction shows trimming of 4 bases on V and 6 bases on J, and the gene matches do not reach 2 bases of it. CDR1 and CDR2, looked up from the germline V gene, are SGHTA and FQGTGA. The CDR3 measures 13 amino acids from cysteine to phenylalanine. CDR3 DNA only is kept here, 39 bases in frame from base 1.